These 9 T cell receptor beta chains were all obtained from the same sample, sequenced in a study of CD8 T cells in ankylosing spondylitis. Study findings and constraints: Blood from ankylosing spondylitis patients appeared to carry a characteristic eight-variant TCR beta motif.

No antigen has been identified for these receptors. MiXCR was run by TCRdb on the 5' RACE reads, yielding one entry per CDR3 protein. The repertoire holds a few hundred thousand distinct CDR3 sequences, with roughly 13% as singletons. The sample taken for sequencing was blood, either unsorted or a sorted T cell fraction (not recorded which). These receptors were taken from a male donor with ankylosing spondylitis.

Ten or more counts support this clonotype. The V call is TRBV4-2, the J call TRBJ1-5; TRBD1 matches 8 bases. Germline CDR1 is LGHNA and CDR2 is YNFKEQ. The CDR3 is 15 amino acids. With V trimmed by 4 bases and J by 5 bases, 7 bases remained unmatched. CDR3 coding DNA: TGTGCCAGCAGCCTCGTACAGGGGGGGGATCAGCCCCAGCATTTT. Protein: CASSLVQGGDQPQHF.

The chain carries TRBV20-1 and TRBJ2-1, with D hard to call. CDR3 length equals 14 residues. Germline V gene sequence: CDR1 DFQATT, CDR2 SNEGSKA (reference sequence). The V gene lost 6 bases and the J gene lost 3 bases, with 15 bases spanning the gap. CDR3 region: CSARTPWGYNEQFF. CDR3 DNA: TGCAGTGCCCGGACGCCCTGGGGCTACAATGAGCAGTTCTTC.

The chain joins TRBV15 to TRBJ1-1, with D possibly being TRBD1 (5 bases). Trimming left V 3 bases short and J 3 bases short, with 14 bases between. Germline loops: CDR1 LNHNV, CDR2 YYDKDF (reference sequence). The CDR3 sequence is 15 residues long. The CDR3 coding sequence is TGTGCCACCAGCAGTTTAGGTTGGGGGGACACTGAAGCTTTCTTT. It codes for CATSSLGWGDTEAFF.

This clonotype was detected ten times or more. V and J are TRBV12-3 or TRBV12-4 and TRBJ2-3; TRBD2 is a possible D gene (5 bases). The CDR3 runs to 14 residues. V was cut by 4 bases and J by 4 bases, with 12 bases left in between. CDR3 nucleotides: TGTGCCAGCAGTTCGTGGACTTCATCAGATACGCAGTATTTT. It is translated as CASSSWTSSDTQYF.

This clonotype came up many times. This chain links TRBV5-1 with TRBJ1-2; tentatively, D is TRBD1 (5 bases). From germline, CDR1 is SGHRS and CDR2 YFSETQ. Trimming took 0 bases from V and 6 from J, leaving 15 bases between them. CDR3 length equals 15 residues. For the CDR3, the DNA is TGCGCCAGCAGCTTGGCCACGGGACGGGCGGATGGCTACACCTTC. Translated, it gives CASSLATGRADGYTF.

In this sample, this clonotype turned up many times. The chain links TRBV11-2 to TRBJ2-3; TRBD2 aligns across 7 bases. Germline CDR1 and CDR2: SGHAT and FQNNGV. The CDR3 runs to 16 residues. The V gene end was trimmed by 6 bases and the J gene end by 1 base; junction bases not matched to a gene: 10. CDR3 residues: CASSRGFRGGTDTQYF. The DNA of the CDR3 is TGTGCCAGCAGTCGAGGGTTCCGGGGGGGCACAGATACGCAGTATTTT.

A few counts support this clonotype. The CDR3 sequence is CATALNTGELFF. The CDR3 DNA reads as TGTGCCACCGCACTGAACACCGGGGAGCTGTTTTTT. The V call is TRBV15, the J call TRBJ2-2; D not certain. Trimming removed 8 bases from V and 1 base from J, with 5 bases in between. The CDR3 length is 12 residues. CDR1 and CDR2 from the germline V gene are LNHNV and YYDKDF (reference sequence). The full variable domain, in which reference TRBV15 and TRBJ2-2 provide the parts outside the CDR3, is DAMVIQNPRYQVTQFGKPVTLSCSQTLNHNVMYWYQQKSSQAPKLLFHYYDKDFNNEADTPDNFQSRRPNTSFCFLDIRSPGLGDTAMYLCATALNTGELFFGEGSRLTVL.

This clonotype was seen only a few times. The CDR3 here is CASRGTDNQPQHF. CDR3 nucleotide sequence: TGTGCCAGCAGGGGGACAGACAATCAGCCCCAGCATTTT. This rearrangement joins TRBV12-3 or TRBV12-4 to TRBJ1-5, with 7 bases fitting TRBD1. V gave up 6 bases and J gave up 3 bases; unmatched junction bases: 2. The CDR3 loop spans 13 amino acids.

The chain carries TRBV12-3 or TRBV12-4 and TRBJ2-2, with unresolved D. This CDR3 has 15 amino acids. Trimming took 3 bases from V and 7 from J, leaving 15 bases between them. CDR3 sequence (DNA): TGTGCCAGCAGTTTCCAGGAAAAGGGTGGCGGGGAGCTGTTTTTT. It is translated as CASSFQEKGGGELFF.